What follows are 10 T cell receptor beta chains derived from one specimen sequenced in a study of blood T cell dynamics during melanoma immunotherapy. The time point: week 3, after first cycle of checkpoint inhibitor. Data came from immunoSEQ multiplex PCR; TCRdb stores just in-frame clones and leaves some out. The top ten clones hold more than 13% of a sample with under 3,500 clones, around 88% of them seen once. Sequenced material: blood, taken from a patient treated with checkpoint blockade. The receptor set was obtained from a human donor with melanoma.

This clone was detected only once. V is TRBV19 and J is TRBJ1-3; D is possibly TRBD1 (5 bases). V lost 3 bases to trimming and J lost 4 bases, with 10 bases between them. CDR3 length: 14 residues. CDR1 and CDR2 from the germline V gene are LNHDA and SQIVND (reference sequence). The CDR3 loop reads CASSMGPGGNTIYF. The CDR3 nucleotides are TGTGCCAGTAGTATGGGACCCGGAGGAAACACCATATATTTT.

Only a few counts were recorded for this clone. This chain's CDR3 is CASSLDQRGEQFF. The CDR3 DNA reads TGTGCCAGCAGCTTAGATCAGAGGGGGGAGCAGTTCTTC. V gene TRBV11-3 combines with J gene TRBJ2-1, with D perhaps matching TRBD1 (6 bases). Germline CDR1 SGHNT, CDR2 YENEEA. With 0 bases removed from V and 10 bases from J, the gap between germline ends came to 10 bases. The CDR3 covers 13 residues.

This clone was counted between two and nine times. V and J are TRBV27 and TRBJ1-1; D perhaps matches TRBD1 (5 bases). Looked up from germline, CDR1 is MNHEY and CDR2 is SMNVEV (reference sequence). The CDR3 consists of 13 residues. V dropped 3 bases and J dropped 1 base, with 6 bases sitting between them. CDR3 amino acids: CASSLTENTEAFF. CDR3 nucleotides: TGTGCCAGCAGTTTGACAGAGAACACTGAAGCTTTCTTT.

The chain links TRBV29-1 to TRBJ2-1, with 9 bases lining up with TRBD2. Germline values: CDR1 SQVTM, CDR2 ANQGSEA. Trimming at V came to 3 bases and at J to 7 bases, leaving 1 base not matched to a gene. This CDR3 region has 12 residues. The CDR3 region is CSVEREGNEQFF. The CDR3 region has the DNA TGCAGCGTTGAGCGGGAGGGGAATGAGCAGTTCTTC.

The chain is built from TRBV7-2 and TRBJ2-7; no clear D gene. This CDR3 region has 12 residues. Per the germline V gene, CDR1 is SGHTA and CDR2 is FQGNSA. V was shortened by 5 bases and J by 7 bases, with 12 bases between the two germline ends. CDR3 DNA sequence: TGTGCCAGCAGCCCTACCGACGGGGAGCAGTACTTC. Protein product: CASSPTDGEQYF.

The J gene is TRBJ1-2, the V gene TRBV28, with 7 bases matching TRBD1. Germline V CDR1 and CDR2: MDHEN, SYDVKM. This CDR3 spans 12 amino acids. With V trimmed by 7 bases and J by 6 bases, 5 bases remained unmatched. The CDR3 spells CASTADRHGYTF. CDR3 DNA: TGTGCCAGCACCGCGGACAGGCATGGCTACACCTTC.

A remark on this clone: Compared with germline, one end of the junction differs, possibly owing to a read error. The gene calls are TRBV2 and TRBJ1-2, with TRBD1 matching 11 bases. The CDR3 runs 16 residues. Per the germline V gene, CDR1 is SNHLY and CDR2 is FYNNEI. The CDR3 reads CASSEAGTGGHYSYTF. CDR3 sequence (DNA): TGTGCCAGCAGTGAAGCCGGGACAGGGGGTCACTATAGCTACACCTTC. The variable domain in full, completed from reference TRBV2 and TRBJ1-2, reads EPEVTQTPSHQVTQMGQEVILRCVPISNHLYFYWYRQILGQKVEFLVSFYNNEISEKSEIFDDQFSVERPDGSNFTLKIRSTKLEDSAMYFCASSEAGTGGHYSYTFGSGTRLTVV.

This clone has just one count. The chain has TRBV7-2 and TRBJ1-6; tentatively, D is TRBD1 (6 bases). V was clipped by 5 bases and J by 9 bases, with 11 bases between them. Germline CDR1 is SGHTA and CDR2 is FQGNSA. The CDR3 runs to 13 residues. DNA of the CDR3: TGTGCCAGCAGCCCAACGGACAGTTCACCCCTCCACTTT. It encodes CASSPTDSSPLHF. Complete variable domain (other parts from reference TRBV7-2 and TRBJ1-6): GAGVSQSPSNKVTEKGKDVELRCDPISGHTALYWYRQSLGQGLEFLIYFQGNSAPDKSGLPSDRFSAERTGGSVSTLTIQRTQQEDSAVYLCASSPTDSSPLHFGNGTRLTVT.

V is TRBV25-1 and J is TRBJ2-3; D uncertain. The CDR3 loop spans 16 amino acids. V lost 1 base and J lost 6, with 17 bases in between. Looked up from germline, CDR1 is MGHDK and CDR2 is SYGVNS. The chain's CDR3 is CASSEFIGLLGDTQYF. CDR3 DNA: TGTGCCAGCAGTGAATTCATTGGGCTCTTGGGGGATACGCAGTATTTT.

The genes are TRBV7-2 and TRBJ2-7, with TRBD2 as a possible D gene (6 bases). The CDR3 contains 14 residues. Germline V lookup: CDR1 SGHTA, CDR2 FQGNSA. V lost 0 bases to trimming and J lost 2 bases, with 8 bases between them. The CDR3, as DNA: TGTGCCAGCAGCTTAGCGGGAGGACCCTACGAGCAGTACTTC. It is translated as CASSLAGGPYEQYF.